This paragraph covers one T cell receptor (beta chain) sequence. The V gene's germline CDR1 is SGHKS and CDR2 YYEKEE (reference sequence). V was trimmed by 0 bases and J by 4 bases, leaving 4 bases between them. The CDR3 consists of 13 residues. These data come from a study of blood T cell repertoires in COVID-19. Study information: Samples of COVID-19 (acute and convalescent) were obtained from the United States, Italy and Spain. Nucleic acid was either cDNA or gDNA, and it came from T cells, B-cell-depleted T cells, or PBMCs.

Authors' methods: The assay estimated nucleated cells by amplifying reference gene primers. Some clones are missing from TCRdb's copy, which holds only in-frame ones; the method was immunoSEQ multiplex PCR. The D gene and trimming were derived from the DNA, and the V and J assignments and clone size from that table. The sample has 350,000 or so clones, roughly 86% seen once. Each exposed participant met a COVID-19 case in the 2 weeks preceding study entry. Sequenced input: PBMCs or T cells enriched from blood (not recorded which). This receptor was obtained from a woman aged 30 to 39 who had been exposed to COVID-19. The chain combines TRBV5-5 with TRBJ1-4; D is unclear. CDR3 bases: TGTGCCAGCAGCTTGGCCCTTAATGAAAAACTGTTTTTT. Translating it yields CASSLALNEKLFF.